Below, 9 T cell receptor beta chains from the same sample are listed, as sequenced in a study of CD8 T cells in Susac syndrome. Random hexamers served to reverse transcribe roughly 0.5 to 1 ug RNA. TCRdb processed the immunoSEQ multiplex PCR reads anew with MiXCR; each CDR3 protein has one entry. The table records about 120,000 distinct CDR3 sequences, around 94% of them present only once. The sequenced material came from CD8+ T cells from PBMCs. These receptors all come from a human donor with Susac syndrome.

The chain combines TRBV15 with TRBJ2-3; D is possibly TRBD2 (6 bases). The CDR3 runs to 16 residues. Germline CDR1 is LNHNV and CDR2 is YYDKDF (reference sequence). The V gene lost 0 bases and the J gene lost 3 bases, with 13 bases spanning the gap. CDR3 sequence: CATSRDRSGGTDTQYF. CDR3 nucleotide sequence: TGTGCCACCAGCAGAGATAGGAGTGGGGGGACAGATACGCAGTATTTT. The complete variable domain, with remaining parts taken from reference TRBV15 and TRBJ2-3, reads DAMVIQNPRYQVTQFGKPVTLSCSQTLNHNVMYWYQQKSSQAPKLLFHYYDKDFNNEADTPDNFQSRRPNTSFCFLDIRSPGLGDTAMYLCATSRDRSGGTDTQYFGPGTRLTVL.

This clonotype appeared once. The CDR3: CSVEGGIRQANTQYF. The CDR3 nucleotides are TGCAGCGTTGAAGGGGGGATAAGACAAGCGAATACGCAGTATTTT. The V gene is TRBV29-1, the J gene TRBJ2-3; perhaps D is TRBD1 or TRBD2 (5 bases each). The germline CDR1 and CDR2 sequences are SQVTM and ANQGSEA. The CDR3 has 15 residues. Trimming removed 1 base at V and 7 bases at J, with 18 bases between.

The table lists this clonotype with a count of one. J is TRBJ2-4 and V is TRBV5-4; 9 bases are shared with TRBD2. Germline values: CDR1 SGHNT, CDR2 YYREEE (reference sequence). This CDR3 has 18 residues. V lost 0 bases, J lost 0 bases, and 7 bases stayed unmatched. The CDR3 loop is CASSLGTSGPLAKNIQYF. CDR3 coding DNA: TGTGCCAGCAGCTTGGGCACTAGCGGGCCTCTAGCCAAAAACATTCAGTACTTC.

J is TRBJ2-6 and V is TRBV7-6; the match to TRBD1 covers 11 bases. CDR1 is SGHVS and CDR2 is FNYEAQ in the germline V gene. J was trimmed by 2 bases and V by 5 bases; bases with no gene match: 8. The CDR3 loop spans 18 amino acids. In DNA, the CDR3 is TGTGCCAGCAGCGGCTGGGACAGGGGGATGGCTGGGGCCAACGTCCTGACTTTC. It encodes CASSGWDRGMAGANVLTF.

The chain's CDR3 is CSVEERQGGQYF. CDR3 bases: TGCAGCGTTGAAGAGCGGCAGGGCGGGCAGTACTTC. This chain uses TRBV29-1 with TRBJ2-7; the D gene is possibly TRBD1 (5 bases). V lost 0 bases and J lost 9, with 12 bases in between. Germline V gene sequence: CDR1 SQVTM, CDR2 ANQGSEA. CDR3 length: 12 amino acids.

This clonotype was seen a single time. The gene calls are TRBV7-6 and TRBJ1-1; D uncertain. Germline-derived CDR1 and CDR2 are SGHVS and FNYEAQ. The CDR3 has 15 residues. V gave up 2 bases and J gave up 4 bases, with 14 bases separating them. CDR3 nucleotide sequence: TGTGCCAGCAGCTTATCCAGTGGGGTAGTCACTGAAGCTTTCTTT. It encodes CASSLSSGVVTEAFF.

This clonotype was detected only a few times. J is TRBJ1-1 and V is TRBV27; D call uncertain. The CDR3 consists of 11 residues. Germline values: CDR1 MNHEY, CDR2 SMNVEV (reference sequence). The V end was cut by 4 bases, the J end by 4 bases, with 4 bases between. The chain's CDR3 is CASSWGTEAFF. CDR3 sequence (DNA): TGTGCCAGCAGTTGGGGCACTGAAGCTTTCTTT.

This clonotype was counted a few times. The rearrangement joins TRBV12-3 or TRBV12-4 to TRBJ2-1, with a weak D call TRBD2 (5 bases). V shed 3 bases and J shed 0 bases, with 9 bases lying between them. The CDR3 runs 15 residues. The DNA for the CDR3 is TGTGCCAGCAGTTTGTCGGGGAGCTCCTACAATGAGCAGTTCTTC. It yields the protein CASSLSGSSYNEQFF.

The V gene is TRBV14, the J gene TRBJ1-1; 7 bases line up with TRBD1. Trimming took 2 bases from V and 2 from J; bases not matched to a gene: 5. This CDR3 contains 15 residues. Germline lookup yields CDR1 SGHDN and CDR2 FVKESK. CDR3 region: CASSQLTGANTEAFF. Written as DNA, the CDR3 is TGTGCCAGCAGCCAACTTACAGGGGCCAACACTGAAGCTTTCTTT.